The TCR beta chain described here comes from a study of Graves' ophthalmopathy and Graves' hyperthyroidism. Study findings and constraints: Blood shared most expanded thyroid clonotypes above 0.001 frequency. Sensitivity of 85% to 90% and specificity of 70% to 84% were achieved when a 13-signature model separated ophthalmopathy from stable hyperthyroidism.

Germline V gene data show CDR1 as DFQATT and CDR2 as SNEGSKA (reference sequence). The CDR3 consists of 14 residues. The V segment lost 5 bases and the J segment 4 bases; nucleotides outside the gene matches: 6. Beta-chain TCR CDR3 regions were amplified from RNA transcripts. HTBI primers served in a first-round RT-PCR, which a second-round multiplex PCR followed. TCRdb used MiXCR to reprocess the multiplex PCR reads, holding one entry per CDR3 protein. The sample holds approximately 160,000 distinct CDR3 sequences, approximately 40% seen once. With regard to this clonotype: The antigen is not known.

The starting material, more than 8 ml of fresh peripheral blood, provided the PBMCs. The chain carries TRBV20-1 and TRBJ2-7, with 12 positions matching TRBD2. The TCR sequence derives from a man aged 30-40 years with Graves' ophthalmopathy. Sequencing was performed on peripheral blood. The CDR3 sequence is CSARLAGVPYEQYF. CDR3 DNA: TGCAGTGCTCGACTAGCGGGAGTTCCGTACGAGCAGTACTTC.